A selection of T cell receptor beta chains follows, all from one sample in a study of Ad26.COV2.S vaccination and SARS-CoV-2 variants. Method: immunoSEQ multiplex PCR; TCRdb's copy keeps in-frame clones and lacks some. The repertoire holds about 390,000 clones, with around nine tenths as singletons. Specimen: peripheral blood, collected in a trial of Ad26.COV2.S vaccine versus placebo. The receptor source for this set is a person between 18 and 59 years old who received the Ad26.COV2.S COVID-19 vaccine or a placebo. CDR3s include the opening cysteine and the closing phenylalanine or tryptophan. The D gene is left open where the match is weak. Some rows have no size entry. The others give once, few or many, or a class for an expanded clone.

abundance	j_gene	v_gene	d_gene	CDR3aa	CDR3nt
NA	TRBJ2-2	TRBV18	TRBD1	CASSLNPGQGSTGELFF	TGTGCCAGCTCACTAAACCCGGGACAGGGATCCACCGGGGAGCTGTTTTTT
NA	TRBJ2-5	TRBV11-2	TRBD2	CASSLGLAGAPRETQYF	TGTGCCAGCAGCTTAGGTCTAGCGGGGGCCCCACGCGAGACCCAGTACTTC
NA	TRBJ2-3	TRBV29-1	NA	CSVDQGHTDTQYF	TGCAGCGTTGACCAGGGCCACACAGATACGCAGTATTTT
NA	TRBJ2-5	TRBV19	NA	CASSISLYQETQYF	TGTGCCAGTAGTATTAGCCTGTACCAAGAGACCCAGTACTTC
NA	TRBJ1-4	TRBV27	NA	CASSFVGDVEKLFF	TGTGCCAGCAGTTTTGTGGGGGACGTTGAAAAACTGTTTTTT
few	TRBJ1-2	TRBV7-2	NA	CASRASGYGYTF	TGTGCCAGCAGGGCCAGTGGGTATGGCTACACCTTC
NA	TRBJ1-5	TRBV18	NA	CASSPQGGQPQHF	TGTGCCAGCTCACCGCAGGGAGGACAGCCCCAGCATTTT
NA	TRBJ2-4	TRBV12-3/TRBV12-4	NA	CASRGEENIQYF	TGTGCCAGCAGAGGGGAGGAAAACATTCAGTACTTC
NA	TRBJ2-1	TRBV11-2	NA	CASSGLRNEQFF	TGTGCCAGCAGCGGACTAAGGAATGAGCAGTTCTTC
NA	TRBJ2-7	TRBV27	NA	CASSFGRQTEQYF	TGTGCCAGCAGTTTTGGTCGCCAAACCGAGCAGTACTTC
NA	TRBJ1-2	TRBV7-9	NA	CASSLGGSYNYGYTF	TGTGCCAGCAGCTTAGGAGGCTCTTATAACTATGGCTACACCTTC
NA	TRBJ2-4	TRBV27	NA	CASSLGSGTKNIQYF	TGTGCCAGCAGTTTGGGGTCAGGGACCAAAAACATTCAGTACTTC
NA	TRBJ2-2	TRBV7-2	TRBD2	CASSSRGAPNTGELFF	TGTGCCAGCAGCTCGCGGGGGGCGCCCAACACCGGGGAGCTGTTTTTT
once	TRBJ2-3	TRBV15	NA	CATSRDRTSGTQYF	TGTGCCACCAGCAGAGATAGGACTTCGGGTACGCAGTATTTT
NA	TRBJ2-5	TRBV7-9	NA	CASSRQREETQYF	TGTGCCAGCAGCCGTCAAAGGGAAGAGACCCAGTACTTC
NA	TRBJ2-7	TRBV12-3/TRBV12-4	NA	CASSLGYEQYF	TGTGCCAGCAGTTTGGGCTACGAGCAGTACTTC
NA	TRBJ2-3	TRBV12-5	TRBD1	CASGQGALTDTQYF	TGTGCTAGTGGTCAGGGGGCCCTCACAGATACGCAGTATTTT
few	TRBJ1-1	TRBV5-6	NA	CASSLSWQLNTEAFF	TGTGCCAGCAGCTTATCCTGGCAGCTGAACACTGAAGCTTTCTTT
NA	TRBJ2-3	TRBV9	NA	CASSVGTARTDTQYF	TGTGCCAGCAGCGTAGGTACGGCCCGCACAGATACGCAGTATTTT
NA	TRBJ2-2	TRBV5-1	NA	CASSFWGPNTGELFF	TGCGCCAGCAGCTTTTGGGGGCCGAACACCGGGGAGCTGTTTTTT
once	TRBJ1-5	TRBV2	TRBD1	CATSQEGAGNQPQHF	TGTGCCACGTCGCAAGAGGGGGCCGGCAATCAGCCCCAGCATTTT
NA	TRBJ1-1	TRBV7-6	NA	CASSLAEGEAFF	TGTGCCAGCAGCTTAGCTGAGGGTGAAGCTTTCTTT
NA	TRBJ2-1	TRBV4-3	TRBD1	CASSTDRGGHNEQFF	TGCGCCAGCAGTACCGACAGGGGAGGTCATAATGAGCAGTTCTTC
NA	TRBJ1-1	TRBV7-2	TRBD1	CASSPTGVTTEAFF	TGTGCCAGCAGCCCAACAGGGGTAACCACTGAAGCTTTCTTT
NA	TRBJ1-2	TRBV5-6	NA	CASSLARPIYGYTF	TGTGCCAGCAGCTTGGCCCGGCCTATCTATGGCTACACCTTC
NA	TRBJ2-3	TRBV4-1	NA	CASSLAASTDTQYF	TGCGCCAGCAGCCTAGCGGCGAGCACAGATACGCAGTATTTT
NA	TRBJ2-1	TRBV11-2	NA	CASSSQPYNEQFF	TGTGCCAGCAGCTCACAGCCGTACAATGAGCAGTTCTTC